This T cell receptor beta chain emerged from a study of identical twins. Study-level results: Models predicted too little out-of-frame TCR alpha sharing in monozygotic twins.

This clonotype was seen a few times. No antigen is known for it. TCRdb redid the calling of the 5' RACE reads with MiXCR, one entry per CDR3 protein. In the table there are 550,000 to 700,000 distinct CDR3 sequences, 21% of which are singletons. These data also formed part of another study, on T cells expressing NK-cell markers.

The specimen sequenced was PBMCs. The clonotype originates from a young woman in good health.

The CDR3 protein is CSAPPGLGRSAQYF. The DNA of the CDR3 is TGCAGTGCTCCTCCGGGACTAGGCCGCAGTGCGCAGTATTTT. The chain couples TRBV20-1 to TRBJ2-3, with 8 positions matching TRBD2. The germline CDR1 and CDR2 sequences are DFQATT and SNEGSKA (reference sequence). This CDR3 region has 14 residues. Germline trimming cut 5 bases from V and 10 bases from J; bases unmatched to any gene: 14.